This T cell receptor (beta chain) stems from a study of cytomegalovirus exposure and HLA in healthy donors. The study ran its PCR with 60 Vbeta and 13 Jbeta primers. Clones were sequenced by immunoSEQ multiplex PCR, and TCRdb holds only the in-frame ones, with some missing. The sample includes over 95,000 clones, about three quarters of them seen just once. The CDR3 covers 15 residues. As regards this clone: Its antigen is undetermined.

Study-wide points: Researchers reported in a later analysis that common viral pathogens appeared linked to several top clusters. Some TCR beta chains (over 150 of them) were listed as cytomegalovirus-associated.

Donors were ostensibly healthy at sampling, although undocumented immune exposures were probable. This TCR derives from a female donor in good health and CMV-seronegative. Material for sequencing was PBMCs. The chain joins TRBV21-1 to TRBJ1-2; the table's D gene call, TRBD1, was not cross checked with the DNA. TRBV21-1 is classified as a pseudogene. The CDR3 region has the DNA TGTGCCAGCAGCAAGGGACACCCAAGAGACTATGGCTACACCTTC. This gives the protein CASSKGHPRDYGYTF.